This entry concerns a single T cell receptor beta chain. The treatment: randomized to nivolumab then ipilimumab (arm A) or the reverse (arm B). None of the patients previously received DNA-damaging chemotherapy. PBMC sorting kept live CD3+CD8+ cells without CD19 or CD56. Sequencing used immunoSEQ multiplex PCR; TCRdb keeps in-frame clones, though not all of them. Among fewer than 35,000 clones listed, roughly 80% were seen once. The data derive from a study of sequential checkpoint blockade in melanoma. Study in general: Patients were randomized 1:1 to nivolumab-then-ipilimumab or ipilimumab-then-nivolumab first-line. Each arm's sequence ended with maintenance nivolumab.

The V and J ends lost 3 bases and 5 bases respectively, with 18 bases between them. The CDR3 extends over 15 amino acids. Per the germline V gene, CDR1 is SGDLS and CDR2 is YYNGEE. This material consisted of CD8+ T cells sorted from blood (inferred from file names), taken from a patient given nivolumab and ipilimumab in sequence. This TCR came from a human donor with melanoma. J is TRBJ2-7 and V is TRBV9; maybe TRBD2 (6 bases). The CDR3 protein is CASSAGLPVVDEQYF. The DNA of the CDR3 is TGTGCCAGCAGCGCGGGACTTCCCGTCGTAGACGAGCAGTACTTC. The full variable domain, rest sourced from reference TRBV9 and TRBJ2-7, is DSGVTQTPKHLITATGQRVTLRCSPRSGDLSVYWYQQSLDQGLQFLIQYYNGEERAKGNILERFSAQQFPDLHSELNLSSLELGDSALYFCASSAGLPVVDEQYFGPGTRLTVT.